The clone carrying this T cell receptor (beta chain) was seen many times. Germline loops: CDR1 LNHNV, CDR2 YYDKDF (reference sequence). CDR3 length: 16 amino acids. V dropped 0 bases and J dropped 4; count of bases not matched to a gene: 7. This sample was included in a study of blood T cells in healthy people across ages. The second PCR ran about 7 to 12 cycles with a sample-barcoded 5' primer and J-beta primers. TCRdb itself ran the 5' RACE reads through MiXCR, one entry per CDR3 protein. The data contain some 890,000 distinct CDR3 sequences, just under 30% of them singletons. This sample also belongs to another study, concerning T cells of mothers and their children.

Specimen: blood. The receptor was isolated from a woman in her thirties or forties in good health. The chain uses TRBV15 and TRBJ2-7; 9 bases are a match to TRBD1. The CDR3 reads CATSREVGTGWYEQYF. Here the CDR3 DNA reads TGTGCCACCAGCAGAGAGGTCGGGACAGGGTGGTACGAGCAGTACTTC.